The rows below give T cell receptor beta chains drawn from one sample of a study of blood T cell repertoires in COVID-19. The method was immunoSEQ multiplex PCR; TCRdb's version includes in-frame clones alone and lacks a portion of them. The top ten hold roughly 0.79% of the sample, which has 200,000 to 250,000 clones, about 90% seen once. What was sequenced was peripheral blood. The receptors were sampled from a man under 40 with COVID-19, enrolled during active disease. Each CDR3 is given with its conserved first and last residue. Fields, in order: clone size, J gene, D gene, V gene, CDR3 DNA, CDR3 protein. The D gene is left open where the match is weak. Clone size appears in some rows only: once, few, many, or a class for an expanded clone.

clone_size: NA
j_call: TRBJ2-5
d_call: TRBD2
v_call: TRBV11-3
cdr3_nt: TGTGCCAGCAGTCCGGGACTAGCGGGTTTCCAAGAGACCCAGTACTTC
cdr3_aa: CASSPGLAGFQETQYF

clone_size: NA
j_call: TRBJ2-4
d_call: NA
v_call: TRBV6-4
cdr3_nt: TGTCCCGCCGGGGTAGCCAAAAACATTCAGTACTTC
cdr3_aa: CPAGVAKNIQYF

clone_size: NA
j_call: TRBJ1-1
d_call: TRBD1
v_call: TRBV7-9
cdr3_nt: TGTGCCAGCAGCTCCGGGACAGGGGACACTGAAGCTTTCTTT
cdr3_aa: CASSSGTGDTEAFF

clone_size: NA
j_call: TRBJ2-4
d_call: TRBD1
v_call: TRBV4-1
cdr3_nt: TGCGCCAGCAGCCAGGCCGGGACAGACCATATTCAGTACTTC
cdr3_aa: CASSQAGTDHIQYF

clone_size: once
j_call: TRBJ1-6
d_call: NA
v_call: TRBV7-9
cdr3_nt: TGTGCCAGCAGCCAACAGGGTTTAGATTCACCCCTCCACTTT
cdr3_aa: CASSQQGLDSPLHF

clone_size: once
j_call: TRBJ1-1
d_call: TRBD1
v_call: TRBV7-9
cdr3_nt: TGTGCCAGCAGCTCCAACAGGGGGCTGATCACTGAAGCTTTCTTT
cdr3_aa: CASSSNRGLITEAFF

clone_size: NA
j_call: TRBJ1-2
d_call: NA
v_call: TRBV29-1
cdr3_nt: TGCAGCGGCCTGAGAGAGGTCGAAGGCGGCTACACCTTC
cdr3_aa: CSGLREVEGGYTF

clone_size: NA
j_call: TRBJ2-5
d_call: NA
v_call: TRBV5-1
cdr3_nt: TGCGCCAGCAGCCCCGGGACCGCCGGAGGGGAGACCCAGTACTTC
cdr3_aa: CASSPGTAGGETQYF

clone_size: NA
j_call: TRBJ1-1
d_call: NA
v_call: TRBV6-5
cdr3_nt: TGTGCCAGCAGGGAGCGGGGGCACACTGAAGCTTTCTTT
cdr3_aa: CASRERGHTEAFF

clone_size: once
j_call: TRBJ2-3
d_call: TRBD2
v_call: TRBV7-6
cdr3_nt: TGTGCCAGCAGCTTGGGACGACTAGCGGGGAACACAGATACGCAGTATTTT
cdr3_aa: CASSLGRLAGNTDTQYF

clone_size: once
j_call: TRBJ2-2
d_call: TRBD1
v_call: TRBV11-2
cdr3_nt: TGTGCCAGCAGCTTGGGGACAGTGTTGAACACCGGGGAGCTGTTTTTT
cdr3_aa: CASSLGTVLNTGELFF

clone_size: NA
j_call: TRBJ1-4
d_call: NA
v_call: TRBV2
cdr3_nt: TGTGCCAGCAGTGAGGGAGGGGCCCTTGAGGAAAAACTGTTTTTT
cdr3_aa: CASSEGGALEEKLFF

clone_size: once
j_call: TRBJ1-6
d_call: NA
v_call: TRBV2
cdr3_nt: TGTGCCAGCAGTGCCGGCGGATACGGTGATAATTCACCCCTCCACTTT
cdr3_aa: CASSAGGYGDNSPLHF

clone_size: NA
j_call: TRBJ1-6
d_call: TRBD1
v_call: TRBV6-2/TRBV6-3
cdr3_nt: TGTGCCAGCAGTCAAGCGGGACAGGTGAATTCACCCCTCCACTTT
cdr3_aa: CASSQAGQVNSPLHF

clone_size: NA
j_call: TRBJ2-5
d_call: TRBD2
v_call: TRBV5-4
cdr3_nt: TGTGCCAGCAGCTCCGGAGGTAGCGGGGGTCCGCCGACCCAGTACTTC
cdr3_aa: CASSSGGSGGPPTQYF

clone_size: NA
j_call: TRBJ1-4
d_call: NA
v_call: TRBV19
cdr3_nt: TGTGCCAGTAGTATAGGCCCCACACAGGGCGCTAATGAAAAACTGTTTTTT
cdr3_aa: CASSIGPTQGANEKLFF

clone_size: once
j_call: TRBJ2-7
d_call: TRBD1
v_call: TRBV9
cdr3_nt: TGTGCCAGCAGCGTAGGCCCGACAGGGGGCTACGAGCAGTACTTC
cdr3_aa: CASSVGPTGGYEQYF

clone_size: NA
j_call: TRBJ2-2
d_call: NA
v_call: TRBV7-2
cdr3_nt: TGTGCCAGCAGCTTTAACGGGAACACCGGGGAGCTGTTTTTT
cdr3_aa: CASSFNGNTGELFF

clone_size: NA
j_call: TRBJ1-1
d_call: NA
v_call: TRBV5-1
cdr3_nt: TGCGCCAGCAGCTTGCAACCCTCTAACTCTGAAGCTTTCTTT
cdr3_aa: CASSLQPSNSEAFF

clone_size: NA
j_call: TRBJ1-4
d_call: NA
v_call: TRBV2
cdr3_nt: TGTGCCAGCAGCCTTGTGTGGGGGCTCACAACTAATGAAAAACTGTTTTTT
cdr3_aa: CASSLVWGLTTNEKLFF

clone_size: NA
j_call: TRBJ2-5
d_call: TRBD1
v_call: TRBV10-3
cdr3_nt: TGTGCCATCAGTGGACAGGGGGAAGAGACCCAGTACTTC
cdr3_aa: CAISGQGEETQYF

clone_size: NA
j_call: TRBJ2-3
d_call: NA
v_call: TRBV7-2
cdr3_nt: TGTGCCAGCAGCAATAGCGGAAGCACAGATACGCAGTATTTT
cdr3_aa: CASSNSGSTDTQYF

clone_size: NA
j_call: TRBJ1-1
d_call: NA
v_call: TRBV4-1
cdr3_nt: TGCGCCAGCAGCTCGACAGGGAACACTGAAGCTTTCTTT
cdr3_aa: CASSSTGNTEAFF

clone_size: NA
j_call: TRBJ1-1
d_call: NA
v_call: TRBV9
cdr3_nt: TGTGCCAGCAGCGTAGGCCAGGAAGTGAGTGGTGAAGCTTTCTTT
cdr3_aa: CASSVGQEVSGEAFF

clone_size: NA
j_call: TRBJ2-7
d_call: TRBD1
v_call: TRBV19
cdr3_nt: TGTGCCAGTAGTACCAGACAGGGCTCCTACGAGCAGTACTTC
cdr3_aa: CASSTRQGSYEQYF

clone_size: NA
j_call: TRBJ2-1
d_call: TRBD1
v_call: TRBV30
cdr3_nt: TGTGCCTGGGTGACAGGGGTTTCCGGGCAGTTCTTC
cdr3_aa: CAWVTGVSGQFF

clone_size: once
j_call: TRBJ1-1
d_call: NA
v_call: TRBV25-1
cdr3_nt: TGTGCCAGCAGTGCCACAGGGTGGAGCACTGAAGCTTTCTTT
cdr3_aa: CASSATGWSTEAFF

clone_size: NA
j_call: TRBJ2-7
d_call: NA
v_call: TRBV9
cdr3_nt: TGTGCCAGCAGCGTAGGGGCCGGATACGAGCAGTACTTC
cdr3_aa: CASSVGAGYEQYF

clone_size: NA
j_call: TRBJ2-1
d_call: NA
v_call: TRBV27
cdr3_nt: TGTGCCAGCAGGACATCCAGGGATAACAATGAGCAGTTCTTC
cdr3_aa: CASRTSRDNNEQFF

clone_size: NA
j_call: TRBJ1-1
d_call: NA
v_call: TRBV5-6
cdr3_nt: TGTGCCAGCAACGCTCGTAACAGGGACACTGAAGCTTTCTTT
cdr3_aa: CASNARNRDTEAFF

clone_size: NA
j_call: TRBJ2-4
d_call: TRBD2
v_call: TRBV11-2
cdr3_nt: TGTGCCAGCAGCCCGCCGGGAGGCAAAAACATTCAGTACTTC
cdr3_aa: CASSPPGGKNIQYF

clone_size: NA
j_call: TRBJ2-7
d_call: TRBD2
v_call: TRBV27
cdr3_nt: TGTGCCAGCAGTTTCGGTGACAACCCCAAACCCGGGACTAGTGTCTACGAGCAGTACTTC
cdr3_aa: CASSFGDNPKPGTSVYEQYF

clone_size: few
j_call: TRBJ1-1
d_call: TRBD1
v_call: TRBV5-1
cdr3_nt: TGCGCCAGCAGCTGGCGGGACAGGGGGCTTCGGACTGAAGCTTTCTTT
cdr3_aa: CASSWRDRGLRTEAFF

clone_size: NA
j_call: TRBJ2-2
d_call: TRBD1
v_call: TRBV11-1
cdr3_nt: TGTGCCAGCAGCACCGGACAGGGAGACACCGGGGAGCTGTTTTTT
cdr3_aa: CASSTGQGDTGELFF

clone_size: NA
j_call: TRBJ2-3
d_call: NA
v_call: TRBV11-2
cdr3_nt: TGTGCCAGCAGCATCCTACCGGGACTCATCACAGATACGCAGTATTTT
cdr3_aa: CASSILPGLITDTQYF

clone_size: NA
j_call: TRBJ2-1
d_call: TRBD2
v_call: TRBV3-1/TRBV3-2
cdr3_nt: TGTGCCAGCAGCGCGCGACTAGCGGGGTACAATGAGCAGTTCTTC
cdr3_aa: CASSARLAGYNEQFF

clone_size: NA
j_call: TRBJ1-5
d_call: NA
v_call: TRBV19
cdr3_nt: TGTGCCAGTAGTATGGCCGATAGCAATCAGCCCCAGCATTTT
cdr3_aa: CASSMADSNQPQHF

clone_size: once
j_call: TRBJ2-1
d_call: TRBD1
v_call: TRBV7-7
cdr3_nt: TGTGCCAGCAGCAAGGGACAGGGAGGGTCTAATGAGCAGTTCTTC
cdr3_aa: CASSKGQGGSNEQFF

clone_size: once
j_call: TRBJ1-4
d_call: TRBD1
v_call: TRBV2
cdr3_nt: TGTGCCAGCAGTCTGGACAGGGCTCCTAATGAAAAACTGTTTTTT
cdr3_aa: CASSLDRAPNEKLFF

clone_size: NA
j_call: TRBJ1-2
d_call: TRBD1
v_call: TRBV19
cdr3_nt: TGTGCCAGTAGTAGAGACAGGGACAGCTATGGCTACACCTTC
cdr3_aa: CASSRDRDSYGYTF

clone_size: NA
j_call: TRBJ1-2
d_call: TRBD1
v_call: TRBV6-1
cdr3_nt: TGTGCCAGCAGGACCACAGGGGGCGCGGTCTATGGCTACACCTTC
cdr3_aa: CASRTTGGAVYGYTF

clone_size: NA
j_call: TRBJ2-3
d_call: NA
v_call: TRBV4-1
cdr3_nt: TGCGCCAGCAGAGTGGGGGCCTCAGATACGCAGTATTTT
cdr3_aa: CASRVGASDTQYF

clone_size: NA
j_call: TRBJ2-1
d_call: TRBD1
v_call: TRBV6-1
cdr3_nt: TGTGCCAGCAGTGAATGGGGACAGGGGGCTTCCGGGGAGCAGTTCTTC
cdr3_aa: CASSEWGQGASGEQFF

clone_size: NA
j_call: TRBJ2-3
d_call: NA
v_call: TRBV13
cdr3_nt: TGTGCCAGCAGCTTGGGGGGAGATACGCAGTATTTT
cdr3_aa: CASSLGGDTQYF

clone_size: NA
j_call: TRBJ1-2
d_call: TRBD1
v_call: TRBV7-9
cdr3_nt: TGTGCCAGCAGCCCACGGACAGGGGAAGGGTACGGCTACACCTTC
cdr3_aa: CASSPRTGEGYGYTF

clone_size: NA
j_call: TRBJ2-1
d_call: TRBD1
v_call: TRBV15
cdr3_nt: TGTGCCACCAGCAGAGATAAACAGGGGGCCTCCTACAATGAGCAGTTCTTC
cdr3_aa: CATSRDKQGASYNEQFF

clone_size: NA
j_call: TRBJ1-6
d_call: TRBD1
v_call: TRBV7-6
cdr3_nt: TGTGCCAGCAGCTCAGGGCCACTCGTTAAAGCGGGACAGGGGTCCTATAATTCACCCCTCCACTTT
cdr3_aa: CASSSGPLVKAGQGSYNSPLHF

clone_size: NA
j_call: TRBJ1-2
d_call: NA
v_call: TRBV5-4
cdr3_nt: TGTGCCAGCAGCTCCCGGGACATAATTGGCTACACCTTC
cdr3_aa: CASSSRDIIGYTF

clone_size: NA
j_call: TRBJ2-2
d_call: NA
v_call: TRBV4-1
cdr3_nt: TGCGCCAGCAGCCAGAAGGACACGACCGGGGAGCTGTTTTTT
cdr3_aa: CASSQKDTTGELFF

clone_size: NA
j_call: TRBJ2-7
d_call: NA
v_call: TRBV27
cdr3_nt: TGTGCCAGCAGTCCGCAGGGGCCCGACTACGAGCAGTACTTC
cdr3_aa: CASSPQGPDYEQYF

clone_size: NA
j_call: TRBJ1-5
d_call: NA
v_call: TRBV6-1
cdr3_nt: TGTGCCAGCAGTGAGGGGACACGATACAATCAGCCCCAGCATTTT
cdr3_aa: CASSEGTRYNQPQHF

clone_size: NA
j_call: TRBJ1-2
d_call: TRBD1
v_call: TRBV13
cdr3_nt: TGTGCCAGCAGCTTCAGGGGGCCGTATGGCTACACCTTC
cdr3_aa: CASSFRGPYGYTF

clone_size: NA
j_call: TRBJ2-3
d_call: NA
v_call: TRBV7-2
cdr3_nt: TGTGCCAGCAGCTTAGCGGCAGGAAACACAGATACGCAGTATTTT
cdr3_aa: CASSLAAGNTDTQYF

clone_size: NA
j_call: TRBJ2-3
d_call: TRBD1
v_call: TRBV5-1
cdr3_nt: TGCGCCAGCACCGACAGGGTTGATACGCAGTATTTT
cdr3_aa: CASTDRVDTQYF

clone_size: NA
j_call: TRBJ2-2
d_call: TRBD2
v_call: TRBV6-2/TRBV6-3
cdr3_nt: TGTGCCAGCAGTTACTTCCCTAGCGGGGGGAGGAACACCGGGGAGCTGTTTTTT
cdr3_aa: CASSYFPSGGRNTGELFF

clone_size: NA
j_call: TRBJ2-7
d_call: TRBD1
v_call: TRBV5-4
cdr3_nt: TGTGCCAGCAGCACGGGACAGGCGGTCTCCTACGAGCAGTACTTC
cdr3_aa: CASSTGQAVSYEQYF

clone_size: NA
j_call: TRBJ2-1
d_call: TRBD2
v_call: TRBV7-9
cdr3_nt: TGTGCCAGCAGCGCAGCACGCCCGGGGGCGGGGGGTAACTATGAGCAGTTCTTC
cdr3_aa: CASSAARPGAGGNYEQFF